Below are 23 T cell receptor beta chains sequenced from a single sample in a study of Ad26.COV2.S vaccination and SARS-CoV-2 variants. Treatment described: over 15 received Ad26.COV2.S at low or high dose, single or two shots; a few received placebo; per-sample allocation not given. On day 63 after the first injection, vaccine and placebo recipients gave samples. The table came from immunoSEQ multiplex PCR; TCRdb's copy has only in-frame clones and leaves some out. The sample comprises some 400,000 clones, about nine tenths of which are singletons, and about 1.9% rests with the top ten. The sample here was peripheral blood, taken in a trial of Ad26.COV2.S vaccine versus placebo. These receptors were obtained from a person between 18 and 65 years old who received the Ad26.COV2.S COVID-19 vaccine or a placebo.

This chain uses TRBV28 with TRBJ1-5; weak D call: TRBD1 (5 bases). The CDR3 has 14 amino acids. Trimming stripped 2 bases from V and 5 bases from J, with 10 bases between. Per the germline V gene, CDR1 is MDHEN and CDR2 is SYDVKM. Here the CDR3 reads CASSLKMGDQPQHF. CDR3 bases: TGTGCCAGCAGTTTAAAGATGGGGGATCAGCCCCAGCATTTT. Complete variable domain (other parts from reference TRBV28 and TRBJ1-5): DVKVTQSSRYLVKRTGEKVFLECVQDMDHENMFWYRQDPGLGLRLIYFSYDVKMKEKGDIPEGYSVSREKKERFSLILESASTNQTSMYLCASSLKMGDQPQHFGDGTRLSIL.

V and J are TRBV30 and TRBJ1-2; no clear D gene. Germline CDR1 GTSNPN, CDR2 SVGIG (reference sequence). This CDR3 is built from 12 residues. DNA of the CDR3: TGTTCGGGGAGCAGTTCCAACTATGGCTACACCTTC. Protein product: CSGSSSNYGYTF. Variable domain in full (rest from reference TRBV30 and TRBJ1-2): SQTIHQWPATLVQPVGSPLSLECTVEGTSNPNLYWYRQAAGRGLQLLFYSVGIGQISSEVPQNLSASRPQDRQFILSSKKLLLSDSGFYLCSGSSSNYGYTFGSGTRLTVV.

CDR3 region: CASSAQGQGVTEAFF. The CDR3 bases are TGTGCCAGCAGTGCGCAGGGACAGGGGGTCACTGAAGCTTTCTTT. The chain couples TRBV2 to TRBJ1-1; 11 nucleotides agree with TRBD1. Trimming took 4 bases from V and 4 from J; bases not matched to a gene: 5. The V gene's germline CDR1 is SNHLY and CDR2 FYNNEI. The CDR3 has 15 residues.

This chain links TRBV5-1 with TRBJ1-1, with 8 bases identical to TRBD1. Germline V gene lookup returns CDR1 SGHRS and CDR2 YFSETQ. With V trimmed by 5 bases and J by 0 bases, 3 bases remained unmatched. CDR3 length equals 14 residues. Here the CDR3 reads CASRGTGMNTEAFF. CDR3 in DNA: TGCGCCAGCAGAGGGACAGGAATGAACACTGAAGCTTTCTTT.

The CDR3 here is CASSGYRRDNTGELFF. The CDR3 DNA follows: TGTGCCAGCAGCGGCTATAGGCGGGACAACACCGGGGAGCTGTTTTTT. The chain recombines TRBV7-9 with TRBJ2-2; perhaps TRBD2 as D (6 bases). This CDR3 is built from 16 residues. V dropped 5 bases and J dropped 2 bases, with 15 bases sitting between them. The V gene's germline CDR1 is SEHNR and CDR2 FQNEAQ (reference sequence).

The chain carries TRBV10-2 and TRBJ1-5, with D possibly TRBD1 on 5 matching bases. CDR3 length: 16 amino acids. The germline V gene has CDR1 WSHSY and CDR2 SAAADI. The V gene lost 4 bases and the J gene lost 0 bases, with 13 bases spanning the gap. CDR3 loop: CASSVRQGDSNQPQHF. CDR3 in DNA: TGCGCCAGCAGTGTCAGGCAGGGTGATAGCAATCAGCCCCAGCATTTT.

This clone has only one observation. The chain employs TRBV6-1 and TRBJ1-1, with 7 positions matching TRBD1. CDR3 length equals 12 residues. Per the germline V gene, CDR1 is MNHNS and CDR2 is SASEGT. The J segment lost 10 bases and the V segment lost 2 bases, leaving 4 bases of the junction unmatched. CDR3 sequence: CASSERTGGAFF. The CDR3 DNA reads TGTGCCAGCAGTGAACGGACAGGTGGAGCTTTCTTT.

This clone has a single count. The J gene is TRBJ2-3, the V gene TRBV7-2, with TRBD2 matching over 11 bases. Germline trimming cut 0 bases from V and 6 bases from J; bases unmatched to any gene: 2. CDR1 SGHTA and CDR2 FQGNSA come from the germline V gene. The CDR3 extends over 15 amino acids. The CDR3 loop is CASSLALAGADTQYF. The CDR3 DNA reads TGTGCCAGCAGCTTAGCACTAGCGGGAGCGGATACGCAGTATTTT. Filled out from reference TRBV7-2 and TRBJ2-3, the complete variable domain reads GAGVSQSPSNKVTEKGKDVELRCDPISGHTALYWYRQSLGQGLEFLIYFQGNSAPDKSGLPSDRFSAERTGGSVSTLTIQRTQQEDSAVYLCASSLALAGADTQYFGPGTRLTVL.

The genes are TRBV11-3 and TRBJ2-1; tentatively, D is TRBD1 or TRBD2 (5 bases each). Germline V gene sequence: CDR1 SGHNT, CDR2 YENEEA. The CDR3 runs 14 residues. Trimming stripped 3 bases from V and 9 bases from J, with 15 bases between. The CDR3 spells CASSFGAERGEQFF. The CDR3 DNA reads TGTGCCAGCAGCTTCGGGGCAGAAAGGGGTGAGCAGTTCTTC.

The V gene is TRBV7-2, the J gene TRBJ1-4; D gene ambiguous. The CDR3 is 15 residues long. V lost 5 bases and J 4 bases, leaving 14 bases between the germline ends. CDR1 is SGHTA and CDR2 is FQGNSA in the germline V gene. This CDR3 reads CASSPRGGLNEKLFF. For the CDR3, the DNA is TGTGCCAGCAGCCCCCGTGGCGGACTTAATGAAAAACTGTTTTTT.

CDR3 DNA sequence: TGTGCCAGCACCCCGATTCGGCAGGGGGGGGAGCAGTTCTTC. As protein: CASTPIRQGGEQFF. The chain employs TRBV6-5 and TRBJ2-1; the D call may be TRBD1 or TRBD2 (7 bases each). Trimming cost V 7 bases and J 10 bases, with 20 bases left between them. Looked up from germline, CDR1 is MNHEY and CDR2 is SVGAGI. This CDR3 spans 14 amino acids.

V gene TRBV4-2 combines with J gene TRBJ2-1, with D unclear. Trimming left V 1 base short and J 5 bases short, with 6 bases between. This CDR3 is 13 amino acids long. Germline V gene data show CDR1 as LGHNA and CDR2 as YNFKEQ. The CDR3 nucleotides are TGTGCCAGCAGCCAAGTGTCTGACAATGAGCAGTTCTTC. This encodes CASSQVSDNEQFF.

This clone was detected only a few times. The chain couples TRBV19 to TRBJ2-1; TRBD1 agrees at 8 bases. The junction had 10 bases not matched to a gene; V was cut back by 1 base and J by 8 bases. The CDR3 has 16 amino acids. Germline assignment: CDR1 LNHDA and CDR2 SQIVND (reference sequence). The CDR3 coding sequence is TGTGCCAGTAGTATAGGAGGGACAGGAGGTTCCCATGAGCAGTTCTTC. Residues: CASSIGGTGGSHEQFF.

The chain is built from TRBV6-5 and TRBJ2-5, with a weak D call TRBD1 (6 bases). Germline V gene lookup returns CDR1 MNHEY and CDR2 SVGAGI. V lost 2 bases, J lost 5 bases, and 15 bases lay in between. The CDR3 consists of 15 residues. In nucleotides, the CDR3 is TGTGCCAGCAGTTACACGGAAAACAGGGTTGAGACCCAGTACTTC. The encoded protein is CASSYTENRVETQYF.

V and J are TRBV19 and TRBJ2-3; 14 bases align to TRBD2. V gave up 3 bases and J gave up 10 bases; unmatched junction bases: 6. CDR3 length equals 15 residues. The germline V gene encodes CDR1 LNHDA and CDR2 SQIVND (reference sequence). The CDR3 bases are TGTGCCAGTAGTATTGGTTTGGGACTAGCGGGAGCGCAGTATTTT. It translates to CASSIGLGLAGAQYF.

The chain recombines TRBV5-6 with TRBJ2-5, with TRBD1 matching over 7 bases. The germline V gene has CDR1 SGHDT and CDR2 YYEEEE. The trim removed 1 base at V and 2 bases at J, leaving 5 bases unmatched. The CDR3 extends over 15 amino acids. CDR3 DNA sequence: TGTGCCAGCAGCTTGACAGGGGTGGAGCAAGAGACCCAGTACTTC. Translation: CASSLTGVEQETQYF.

The J gene is TRBJ2-7, the V gene TRBV19; no firm D call. V was trimmed by 3 bases and J by 0 bases, leaving 9 bases between them. The length of the CDR3 is 14 residues. From germline, CDR1 is LNHDA and CDR2 SQIVND (reference sequence). The CDR3 loop reads CASSMDGLSYEQYF. The CDR3 DNA reads TGTGCCAGTAGTATGGACGGTCTCTCCTACGAGCAGTACTTC.

The CDR3 DNA is TGCAGCGCTGGGGAAACCTCCTACGAGCAGTACTTC. It yields the protein CSAGETSYEQYF. The V and J genes are TRBV29-1 and TRBJ2-7; no clear D gene. The CDR3 runs to 12 residues. Germline lookup yields CDR1 SQVTM and CDR2 ANQGSEA. With 7 bases removed from V and 0 bases from J, the gap between germline ends came to 10 bases.

This chain joins TRBV6-5 and TRBJ2-2; TRBD1 matches 10 bases. The CDR3 has 13 residues. CDR1 and CDR2 (germline): MNHEY, SVGAGI. The J segment lost 5 bases and the V segment lost 10 bases, leaving 4 bases of the junction unmatched. DNA for the CDR3: TGTGCCACCGGGACAGGGGAGACCGGGGAGCTGTTTTTT. It encodes CATGTGETGELFF.

The V and J genes are TRBV5-4 and TRBJ2-5, with 9 bases fitting TRBD2. The CDR3 loop spans 17 amino acids. J lost 5 bases, V lost 1 base, and 12 bases had no gene match. Germline V gene lookup returns CDR1 SGHNT and CDR2 YYREEE (reference sequence). The CDR3 reads CASSLRRSAGGVETQYF. CDR3 nucleotide sequence: TGTGCCAGCAGCTTGAGACGGTCAGCGGGAGGTGTGGAGACCCAGTACTTC.

This chain joins TRBV5-1 and TRBJ2-5, with D tentatively TRBD1 (6 bases). Trimming removed 0 bases at V and 5 bases at J, with 17 bases between. This CDR3 has 16 residues. Germline V CDR1 and CDR2: SGHRS, YFSETQ. CDR3 residues: CASSLAGTKKGETQYF. The CDR3 DNA reads TGCGCCAGCAGCTTGGCGGGGACAAAGAAAGGGGAGACCCAGTACTTC. The full variable domain, with the rest looked up from reference TRBV5-1 and TRBJ2-5, is KAGVTQTPRYLIKTRGQQVTLSCSPISGHRSVSWYQQTPGQGLQFLFEYFSETQRNKGNFPGRFSGRQFSNSRSEMNVSTLELGDSALYLCASSLAGTKKGETQYFGPGTRLLVL.

The chain is built from TRBV7-8 and TRBJ1-5, with a weak D call TRBD1 (5 bases). Trimming shortened V by 5 bases and J by 6 bases, and 17 bases separated the two germline ends. The CDR3 is 15 amino acids. Germline CDR1 and CDR2: SGHVS and FQNEAQ. CDR3 residues: CASSLEGTGSQPQHF. CDR3 bases: TGTGCCAGCAGCCTTGAGGGGACCGGGAGTCAGCCCCAGCATTTT.

This clone was picked up a small number of times. The V and J genes are TRBV10-1 and TRBJ1-5; no clear D gene. The CDR3 runs to 16 residues. Germline V gives CDR1 WNHNN, CDR2 SYGVQD (reference sequence). The V end was cut by 7 bases, the J end by 0 bases, with 16 bases between. CDR3 coding DNA: TGCGCCAGCAACAATATCCCCGACGATAGCAATCAGCCCCAGCATTTT. Its translation is CASNNIPDDSNQPQHF.